These T cell receptor beta chains were read from a single sample in a study of T cell changes during pregnancy in multiple sclerosis. Repertoires were generated with immunoSEQ multiplex PCR, while TCRdb's copy carries only in-frame clones and drops some. The sample records some 80,000 clones, nearly 95% being singletons. The sample in question was CD4+ T cells from peripheral blood mononuclear cells, obtained after pregnancy. All receptors derive from a female donor with multiple sclerosis, enrolled in a pregnancy study. Both conserved end residues are part of each CDR3. D genes are given only for firm matches. Size values are once, few and many counts, or a class for expanded clones, and some rows have none.

TRBV19	.	TRBJ1-1	.	CASSPVGLEAFF	TGTGCCAGTAGTCCCGTGGGACTTGAAGCTTTCTTT
TRBV19	.	TRBJ2-3	.	CASSIGGFTDTQYF	TGTGCCAGTAGTATAGGCGGTTTCACAGATACGCAGTATTTT
TRBV11-3	.	TRBJ1-1	.	CASSLERGRENTEAFF	TGTGCCAGCAGCTTAGAAAGGGGCAGGGAGAACACTGAAGCTTTCTTT
TRBV10-3	.	TRBJ2-4	.	CAISTIGQGNIQYF	TGTGCCATCAGCACAATTGGGCAGGGAAACATTCAGTACTTC
TRBV5-1	.	TRBJ2-7	.	CASSLDGQWAYEQYF	TGCGCCAGCAGCTTGGATGGACAGTGGGCCTACGAGCAGTACTTC
TRBV18	.	TRBJ2-3	TRBD1	CASSPDWAGGVNTQYF	TGTGCCAGCTCACCAGATTGGGCAGGGGGCGTGAATACGCAGTATTTT
TRBV7-6	.	TRBJ2-1	.	CASSLLSRGLYNEQFF	TGTGCCAGCAGCCTACTGTCAAGGGGCTTATACAATGAGCAGTTCTTC
TRBV19	.	TRBJ2-7	.	CASSDSTYEQYF	TGTGCCAGTTCGGACAGCACCTACGAGCAGTACTTC
TRBV6-5	.	TRBJ1-4	.	CASSYEGKARGKLFF	TGTGCCAGCAGTTACGAGGGAAAAGCCAGAGGAAAACTGTTTTTT
TRBV18	.	TRBJ2-1	.	CASSPRVEDEQFF	TGTGCCAGCTCACCACGAGTGGAGGATGAGCAGTTCTTC
TRBV5-1	.	TRBJ2-1	.	CASSLAFSEQFF	TGCGCCAGCAGCTTGGCATTCAGTGAGCAGTTCTTC
TRBV5-1	.	TRBJ2-7	TRBD2	CASSLGAGGREQYF	TGCGCCAGCAGCTTAGGAGCGGGAGGTCGCGAGCAGTACTTC
TRBV14	.	TRBJ2-7	TRBD2	CASSIIAGGPYEQYF	TGTGCCAGCAGCATAATAGCGGGAGGCCCCTACGAGCAGTACTTC
TRBV29-1	.	TRBJ2-1	.	CSVVGVQDHNNEQFF	TGCAGCGTTGTCGGTGTACAGGACCACAACAATGAGCAGTTCTTC
TRBV4-2	once	TRBJ1-1	.	CASSQDRGVNTEAFF	TGTGCCAGCAGCCAAGATCGGGGAGTGAACACTGAAGCTTTCTTT
TRBV29-1	.	TRBJ2-7	.	CSVGRTREQYF	TGCAGCGTTGGTCGGACACGCGAGCAGTACTTC
TRBV19	.	TRBJ2-1	TRBD2	CASSIDSKGTSGRWFNEQFF	TGTGCCAGTAGTATAGATTCTAAAGGGACTAGCGGGAGATGGTTCAATGAGCAGTTCTTC
TRBV4-3	.	TRBJ2-2	.	CASRPEGVGELFF	TGCGCCAGCCGGCCCGAAGGGGTCGGGGAGCTGTTTTTT
TRBV5-1	.	TRBJ2-1	TRBD2	CASSLGGWGTSGRSQRREQFF	TGCGCCAGCAGCTTGGGGGGCTGGGGGACTAGCGGGAGGTCCCAACGGCGGGAGCAGTTCTTC
TRBV5-4	.	TRBJ1-4	.	CASSPIPGATNEKLFF	TGTGCCAGCAGCCCGATCCCCGGGGCAACTAATGAAAAACTGTTTTTT
TRBV6-5	.	TRBJ1-1	TRBD1	CASSYSRTGGAEAFF	TGTGCCAGCAGTTACTCCAGGACAGGTGGAGCTGAAGCTTTCTTT
TRBV9	.	TRBJ1-4	TRBD1	CASSPSGGGVEKLFF	TGTGCCAGCAGCCCAAGTGGAGGGGGCGTTGAAAAACTGTTTTTT
TRBV6-4	.	TRBJ2-2	.	CASSAASADTGELFF	TGTGCCAGCAGTGCGGCTAGCGCGGACACCGGGGAGCTGTTTTTT
TRBV10-3	.	TRBJ2-2	.	CAALGTNTGELFF	TGTGCCGCACTAGGCACTAACACCGGGGAGCTGTTTTTT
TRBV5-4	.	TRBJ2-7	TRBD2	CASSFGVAGLYEQYF	TGTGCCAGCAGCTTTGGGGTAGCGGGCCTTTACGAGCAGTACTTC
TRBV28	.	TRBJ1-5	.	CASSLGSPALKQPQHF	TGTGCCAGCAGTTTAGGGAGTCCGGCCCTGAAACAGCCCCAGCATTTT
TRBV9	.	TRBJ2-5	.	CASSGQPGFQETQYF	TGTGCCAGCAGCGGCCAACCGGGATTTCAAGAGACCCAGTACTTC
TRBV28	.	TRBJ2-5	TRBD2	CASSGRGTRRRRGETQYF	TGTGCCAGCAGTGGGAGGGGGACTAGAAGGCGCCGGGGAGAGACCCAGTACTTC